This T cell receptor beta chain was sequenced for a study of regulatory T cells in long-lasting Graves disease. General study results and limits: It was in persistent disease that TRBV28, TRBJ1-2 and TRBJ2-5 were favored.

Libraries of TCR beta came from iRepertoire HTBI primers plus Arm-PCR of CDR3 regions. TCRdb independently ran MiXCR on the multiplex PCR reads; one entry per CDR3 protein. The sample lists about 520,000 distinct CDR3 sequences, approximately 12% occurring once. Specified time point: newly diagnosed GD, antithyroid drugs for less than 3 months. The TCR library used RNA extracted from PBMCs. This clonotype was seen repeatedly, ten times or more. What it recognizes is unknown. Germline loops: CDR1 MNHEY, CDR2 SMNVEV (reference sequence). The CDR3 is made up of 15 amino acids. Trimming took off 0 bases at V and 1 base at J, with 10 bases between the two ends. These sequences were also reported in another study, on T cells in Graves' hyperthyroidism and ophthalmopathy.

Sequenced here: peripheral blood mononuclear cells (PBMCs), sampled at new diagnosis, from a patient treated with antithyroid drugs. The TCR was taken from a woman in her twenties or thirties with Graves disease. The chain uses TRBV27 and TRBJ2-7; D tentatively reads TRBD1 or TRBD2 (5 bases each). The CDR3 nucleotides are TGTGCCAGCAGTTTATCGGGGACGGAATCCTACGAGCAGTACTTC. Its protein product is CASSLSGTESYEQYF.